Following are 13 T cell receptor beta chains from one sample sequenced in a study of T cells in Graves' hyperthyroidism and ophthalmopathy. From RNA transcripts, TCR beta CDR3 regions were amplified. A set of HTBI primers served as the primers for a first-round RT-PCR of the TCR CDR3. TCRdb recomputed calls from the multiplex PCR reads with MiXCR, one row per CDR3 protein. In the table there are approximately 400,000 distinct CDR3 sequences, about 14% of which are singletons. Input material: blood. All receptors derive from a woman aged 25 to 39 with Graves' ophthalmopathy.

Many counts were recorded for this clonotype. The chain links TRBV12-3 or TRBV12-4 to TRBJ1-1; no firm D call. This CDR3 is built from 15 residues. V was shortened by 5 bases and J by 3 bases, with 16 bases between the two germline ends. The CDR3 region is CASSRRAGLDTEAFF. For the CDR3, the DNA is TGTGCCAGCAGTCGAAGGGCGGGTTTGGACACTGAAGCTTTCTTT.

The CDR3 DNA follows: TGCAGCGTTCCGACGGGACCTTTTGGGGCTGGAAACACCATATATTTT. Translation gives CSVPTGPFGAGNTIYF. V gene TRBV29-1 combines with J gene TRBJ1-3; TRBD1 is a possible D gene (5 bases). V lost 5 bases, J lost 2 bases, and 19 bases lay in between. Germline CDR1 is SQVTM and CDR2 is ANQGSEA. The CDR3 contains 16 residues.

This clonotype was detected once. This rearrangement joins TRBV6-1 to TRBJ1-5, with 8 bases fitting TRBD1. Looked up from germline, CDR1 is MNHNS and CDR2 is SASEGT. The CDR3 consists of 14 residues. Trimming cost V 6 bases and J 3 bases; bases outside gene matches: 4. The DNA of the CDR3 is TGTGCCAGCAGCTGGGACAGGAACAATCAGCCCCAGCATTTT. It encodes CASSWDRNNQPQHF.

This clonotype came up many times. The gene calls are TRBV7-6 and TRBJ2-7; no firm D call. This CDR3 has 13 amino acids. Between the trimmed V and J ends, which lost 4 bases and 6 bases, there was a span of 13 bases. In germline, CDR1 is SGHVS, CDR2 FNYEAQ. The CDR3 here is CASSSRNLGEQYF. CDR3 coding DNA: TGTGCCAGCAGCTCCCGTAACTTGGGCGAGCAGTACTTC.

This sequence joins TRBV20-1 and TRBJ1-6; D perhaps matches TRBD1 (6 bases). V lost 6 bases and J 9 bases, leaving 18 bases between the germline ends. The CDR3 totals 14 residues. Per the germline V gene, CDR1 is DFQATT and CDR2 is SNEGSKA (reference sequence). The CDR3 sequence: CSAPGQGRISPLHF. The CDR3 coding sequence is TGCAGTGCCCCTGGGCAGGGGCGAATTTCACCCCTCCACTTT.

In this sample, this clonotype turned up many times. This chain connects TRBV29-1 to TRBJ2-7, with TRBD1 matching over 8 bases. The CDR3 is 14 residues long. V was clipped by 4 bases and J by 4 bases; unmatched bases: 9. CDR1 is SQVTM and CDR2 is ANQGSEA in the germline V gene. DNA for the CDR3: TGCAGCGTTGGCGTTCGACAGGGGCAATACGAGCAGTACTTC. This gives the protein CSVGVRQGQYEQYF.

This clonotype was found many times. V usage is TRBV5-1 and J usage is TRBJ2-2; D may correspond to TRBD1 or TRBD2 (5 bases each). CDR1 is SGHRS and CDR2 is YFSETQ in the germline V gene. This CDR3 has 15 residues. Trimming stripped 3 bases from V and 1 base from J, with 10 bases between. In DNA, the CDR3 is TGCGCCAGCAGCTCCGGGGACCTGAACACCGGGGAGCTGTTTTTT. Its translation is CASSSGDLNTGELFF.

This clonotype was counted at least ten times. This chain joins TRBV28 and TRBJ1-6; D unresolved. This CDR3 spans 16 amino acids. The germline V and J ends were trimmed by 3 bases and 8 bases, with 17 bases remaining between them. The germline CDR1 and CDR2 sequences are MDHEN and SYDVKM. In DNA, the CDR3 is TGTGCCAGCAGTTTTACTTTTGCGTTTTCAGATTCACCCCTCCACTTT. Protein: CASSFTFAFSDSPLHF.

On this clonotype itself: Just one base apart from a much larger clone, this may be a read error. This chain links TRBV3-1 with TRBJ2-5, with 11 bases identical to TRBD1. V dropped 5 bases and J dropped 7; count of bases not matched to a gene: 6. CDR3 length: 14 residues. Germline V gene sequence: CDR1 LGHDT, CDR2 YNNKEL (reference sequence). CDR3 nucleotides: TGTGCCAGCAGCGATGGACAGGGGGCCGGGACCCAGTACTTC. Translating it yields CASSDGQGAGTQYF.

In its sample, this clonotype was seen many times. J is TRBJ2-3 and V is TRBV7-3; 10 bases align to TRBD2. The germline gives CDR1 SGHTA, CDR2 FQGTGA. The CDR3 runs to 15 residues. V shed 2 bases and J 4 bases; nucleotides not matched to a gene: 3. The CDR3 DNA reads as TGTGCCAGCAGCTTACTAGCGGGGGTGTCAGATACGCAGTATTTT. Its protein product is CASSLLAGVSDTQYF.

This clonotype was counted many times. Here the CDR3 DNA reads TGCGCCAGCAGCCAAGAATTGGATTGGCAGGGAAGTAACTATGGCTACACCTTC. Protein sequence: CASSQELDWQGSNYGYTF. The chain combines TRBV4-1 with TRBJ1-2, with D maybe TRBD1 (5 bases). V was cut by 0 bases and J by 1 base, with 18 bases left in between. The germline V gene has CDR1 MGHRA and CDR2 YSYEKL. The CDR3 runs to 18 residues.

This clonotype was picked up many times. The chain joins TRBV7-9 to TRBJ2-1; D tentatively fits TRBD1 or TRBD2 (5 bases each). Germline CDR1 is SEHNR and CDR2 is FQNEAQ (reference sequence). The CDR3 covers 10 residues. Trimming took off 8 bases at V and 9 bases at J, with 8 bases between the two ends. CDR3 loop: CASRGFEQFF. The CDR3 DNA reads as TGTGCCAGCCGGGGCTTTGAGCAGTTCTTC.

At least ten counts were recorded for this clonotype. This sequence joins TRBV30 and TRBJ2-2; the D gene could be TRBD1 or TRBD2 (5 bases each). V lost 8 bases, J lost 4 bases, and 20 bases lay in between. Germline assignment: CDR1 GTSNPN and CDR2 SVGIG (reference sequence). CDR3 size: 15 residues. The CDR3 loop reads CARATGLAITGELFF. Written as DNA, the CDR3 is TGTGCCAGAGCGACGGGGCTAGCCATCACCGGGGAGCTGTTTTTT.